These T cell receptor beta chains were read from a single sample in a study of OX40 agonist ivuxolimab in advanced cancers. TCRdb keeps only in-frame clones here, not all; method: immunoSEQ multiplex PCR. This sample yields roughly 75,000 clones, of which about 89% are seen a single time; 0.76% belongs to the top ten. Source: CD4+ or CD8+ T cells sorted from blood, taken in a trial of the OX40 agonist ivuxolimab. The source of these receptors is an adult with an advanced solid tumor such as melanoma, head and neck, liver or kidney cancer. Both conserved end residues are part of each CDR3.

V gene: TRBV28; CDR3 protein: CASSLGTSGVQEQYF
V gene: TRBV9; CDR3 protein: CASSVAAALDNSPLHF
V gene: TRBV10-2; CDR3 protein: CASSAGLAGGPSTDTQYF
V gene: TRBV7-3; CDR3 protein: CASSNRGWTDTQYF
V gene: TRBV11-2; CDR3 protein: CASSLAGPGAYNEQFF
V gene: TRBV7-9; CDR3 protein: CASSEAGLAGPSSYEQYF
V gene: TRBV11-2; CDR3 protein: CASSREVGGPYEQYF
V gene: TRBV4-2; CDR3 protein: CASSQDRGNTGELFF
V gene: TRBV5-4; CDR3 protein: CASSPQPGVYEQYF
V gene: TRBV29-1; CDR3 protein: CSVEDPRAGYTF
V gene: TRBV29-1; CDR3 protein: CSVHRGRNTEAFF
V gene: TRBV7-9; CDR3 protein: CASSLAGLDSGYEQYF
V gene: TRBV29-1; CDR3 protein: CSGHRGPGTEAFF